This T cell receptor (beta chain) comes out of a study of T-cell reconstitution after alpha-beta-depleted transplantation in children. Whole-study results and caveats: Expanded graft clones numbering several hundred reportedly gave rise to alpha-beta T cells about two months after transplant. T-cell numbers and diversity one year post-transplant derived largely from freshly generated T cells. Surviving recipient T cells and thymic progenitors produced the high day-60 TCRbeta diversity seen in some patients.

As for this clonotype: Its specificity is unknown.

TCRbeta library construction was performed incorporating unique molecular identifiers. Via MiXCR, TCRdb re-called the PCR reads, giving one row per CDR3 protein. This table holds 250,000 to 400,000 distinct CDR3 sequences, around 25% found once. Specimen: PBMCs, mostly from graft donor cells, collected 180 days after TCRalphabeta/CD19-depleted stem cell transplant. This clonotype originated in a male patient younger than 18 who had a stem cell transplant for acute lymphoblastic leukemia, so the T cells may come from the graft donor.

The CDR3 sequence: CASTRSGRLNEKLFF. In DNA form, the CDR3 reads TGTGCCAGCACCCGTTCCGGTAGGCTCAATGAAAAACTGTTTTTT. The chain employs TRBV27 and TRBJ1-4; no clear D. CDR3 length: 15 amino acids. V lost 7 bases, J lost 5 bases, and 17 bases lay in between. Germline CDR1 is MNHEY and CDR2 is SMNVEV (reference sequence).